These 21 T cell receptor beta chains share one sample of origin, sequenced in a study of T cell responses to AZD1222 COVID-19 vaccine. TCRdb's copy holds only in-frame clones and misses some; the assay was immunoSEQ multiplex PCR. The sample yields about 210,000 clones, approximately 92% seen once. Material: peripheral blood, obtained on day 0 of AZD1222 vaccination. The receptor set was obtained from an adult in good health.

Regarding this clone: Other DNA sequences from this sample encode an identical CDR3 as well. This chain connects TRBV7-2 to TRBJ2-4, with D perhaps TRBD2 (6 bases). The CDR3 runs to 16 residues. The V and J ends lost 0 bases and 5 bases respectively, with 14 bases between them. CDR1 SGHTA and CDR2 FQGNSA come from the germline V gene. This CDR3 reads CASSLARRGAENIQYF. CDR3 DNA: TGTGCCAGCAGCTTAGCGCGTCGCGGGGCGGAAAACATTCAGTACTTC.

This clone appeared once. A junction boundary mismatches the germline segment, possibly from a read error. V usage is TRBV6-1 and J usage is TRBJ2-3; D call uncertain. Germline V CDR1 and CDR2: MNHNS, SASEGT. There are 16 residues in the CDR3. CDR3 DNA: TGTGTCAGCAGTGGCCCTCATACGATATGGACAGATACGCAGTATTTT. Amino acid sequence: CVSSGPHTIWTDTQYF.

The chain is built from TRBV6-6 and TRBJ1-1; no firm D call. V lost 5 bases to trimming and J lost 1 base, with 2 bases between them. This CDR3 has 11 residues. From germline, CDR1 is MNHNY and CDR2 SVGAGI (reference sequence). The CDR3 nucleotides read TGTGCCAGCAGTCCGAACACTGAAGCTTTCTTT. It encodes CASSPNTEAFF.

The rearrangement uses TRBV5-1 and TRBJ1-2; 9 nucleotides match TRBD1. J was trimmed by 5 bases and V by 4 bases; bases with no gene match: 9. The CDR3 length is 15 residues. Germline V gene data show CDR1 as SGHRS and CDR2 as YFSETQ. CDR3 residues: CASSGRDRASYGYTF. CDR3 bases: TGCGCCAGCAGCGGCCGGGACAGGGCCTCATATGGCTACACCTTC.

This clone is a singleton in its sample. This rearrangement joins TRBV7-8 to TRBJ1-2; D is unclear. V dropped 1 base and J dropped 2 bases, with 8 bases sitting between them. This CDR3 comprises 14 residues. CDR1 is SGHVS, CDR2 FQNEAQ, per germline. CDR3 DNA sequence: TGTGCCAGCAGCTTAGGGCAGACGAACTATGGCTACACCTTC. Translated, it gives CASSLGQTNYGYTF.

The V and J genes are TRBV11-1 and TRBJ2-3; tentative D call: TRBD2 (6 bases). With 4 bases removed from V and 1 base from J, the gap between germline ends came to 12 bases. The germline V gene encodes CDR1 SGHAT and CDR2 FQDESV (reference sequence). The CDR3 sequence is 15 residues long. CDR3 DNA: TGTGCCAGCAGCTCCCGGACGGGGGGCACAGATACGCAGTATTTT. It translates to CASSSRTGGTDTQYF.

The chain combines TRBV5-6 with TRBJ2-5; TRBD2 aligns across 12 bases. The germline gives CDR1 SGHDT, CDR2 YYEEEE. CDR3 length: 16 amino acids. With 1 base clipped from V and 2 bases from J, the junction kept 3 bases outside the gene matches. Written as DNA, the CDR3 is TGTGCCAGCAGCTTGCGGCTAGCGGGGGGGCAAGAGACCCAGTACTTC. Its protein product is CASSLRLAGGQETQYF. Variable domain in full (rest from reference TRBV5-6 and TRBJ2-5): DAGVTQSPTHLIKTRGQQVTLRCSPKSGHDTVSWYQQALGQGPQFIFQYYEEEERQRGNFPDRFSGHQFPNYSSELNVNALLLGDSALYLCASSLRLAGGQETQYFGPGTRLLVL.

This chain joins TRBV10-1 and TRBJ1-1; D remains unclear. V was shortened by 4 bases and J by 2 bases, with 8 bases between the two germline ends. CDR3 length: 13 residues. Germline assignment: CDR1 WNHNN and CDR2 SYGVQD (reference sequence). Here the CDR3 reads CASSVTFNTEAFF. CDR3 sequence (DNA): TGCGCCAGCAGTGTCACTTTCAACACTGAAGCTTTCTTT.

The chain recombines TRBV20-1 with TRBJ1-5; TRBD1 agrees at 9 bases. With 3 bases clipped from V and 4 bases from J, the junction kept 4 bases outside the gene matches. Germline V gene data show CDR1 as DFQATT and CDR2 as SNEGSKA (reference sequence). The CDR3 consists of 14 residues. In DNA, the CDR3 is TGCAGTGCTAGTCCCGGGACAGGGAATCAGCCCCAGCATTTT. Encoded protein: CSASPGTGNQPQHF.

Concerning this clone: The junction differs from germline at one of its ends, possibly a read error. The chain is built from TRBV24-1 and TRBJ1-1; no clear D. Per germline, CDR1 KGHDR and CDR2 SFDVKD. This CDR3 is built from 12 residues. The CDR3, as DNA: TGTGCCACCAGTGGTTTGAACGCTGAAGCTTTCTTT. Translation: CATSGLNAEAFF.

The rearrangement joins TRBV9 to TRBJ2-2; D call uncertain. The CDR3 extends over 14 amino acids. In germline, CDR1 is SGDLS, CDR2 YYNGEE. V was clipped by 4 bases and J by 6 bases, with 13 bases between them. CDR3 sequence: CASSPPSMAGELFF. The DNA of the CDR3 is TGTGCCAGCAGCCCCCCCTCCATGGCCGGGGAGCTGTTTTTT.

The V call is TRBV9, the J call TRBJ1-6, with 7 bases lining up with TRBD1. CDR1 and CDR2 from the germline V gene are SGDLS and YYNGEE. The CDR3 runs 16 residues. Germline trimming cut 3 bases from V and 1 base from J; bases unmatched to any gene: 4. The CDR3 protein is CASSEQGSSYNSPLHF. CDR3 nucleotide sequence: TGTGCCAGCAGCGAACAGGGGAGTTCCTATAATTCACCCCTCCACTTT.

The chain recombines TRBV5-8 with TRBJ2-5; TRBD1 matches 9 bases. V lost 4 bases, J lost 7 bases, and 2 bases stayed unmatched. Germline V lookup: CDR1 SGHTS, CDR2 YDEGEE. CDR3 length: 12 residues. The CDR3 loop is CASSRQGGTQYF. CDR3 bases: TGTGCCAGCAGCCGACAGGGGGGGACCCAGTACTTC.

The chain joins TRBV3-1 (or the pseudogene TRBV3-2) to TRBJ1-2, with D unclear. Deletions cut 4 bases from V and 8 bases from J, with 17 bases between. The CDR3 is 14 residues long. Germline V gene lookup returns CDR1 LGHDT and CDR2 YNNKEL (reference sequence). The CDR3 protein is CASSLKPAFGGYTF. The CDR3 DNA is TGTGCCAGCAGCCTCAAGCCGGCTTTCGGAGGCTACACCTTC.

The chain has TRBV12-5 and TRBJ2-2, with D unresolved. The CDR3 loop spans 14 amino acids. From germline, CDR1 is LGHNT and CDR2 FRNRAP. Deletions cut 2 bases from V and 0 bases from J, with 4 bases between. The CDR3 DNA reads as TGTGCTAGTGGTTTGCCGGCGAACACCGGGGAGCTGTTTTTT. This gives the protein CASGLPANTGELFF. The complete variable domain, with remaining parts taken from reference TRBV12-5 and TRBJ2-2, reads DARVTQTPRHKVTEMGQEVTMRCQPILGHNTVFWYRQTMMQGLELLAYFRNRAPLDDSGMPKDRFSAEMPDATLATLKIQPSEPRDSAVYFCASGLPANTGELFFGEGSRLTVL.

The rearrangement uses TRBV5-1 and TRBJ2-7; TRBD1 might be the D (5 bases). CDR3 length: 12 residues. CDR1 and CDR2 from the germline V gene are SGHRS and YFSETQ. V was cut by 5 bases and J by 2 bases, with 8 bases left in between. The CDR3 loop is CASSTGAYEQYF. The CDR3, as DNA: TGCGCCAGCAGTACAGGCGCCTACGAGCAGTACTTC.

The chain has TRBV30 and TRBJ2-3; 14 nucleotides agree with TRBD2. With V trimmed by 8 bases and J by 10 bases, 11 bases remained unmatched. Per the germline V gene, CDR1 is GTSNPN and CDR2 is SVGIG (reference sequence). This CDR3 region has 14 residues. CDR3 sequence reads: CAGGLAGGRGAQYF. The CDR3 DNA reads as TGTGCCGGAGGACTAGCGGGGGGACGGGGGGCGCAGTATTTT. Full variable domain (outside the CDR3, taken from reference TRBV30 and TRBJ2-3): SQTIHQWPATLVQPVGSPLSLECTVEGTSNPNLYWYRQAAGRGLQLLFYSVGIGQISSEVPQNLSASRPQDRQFILSSKKLLLSDSGFYLCAGGLAGGRGAQYFGPGTRLTVL.

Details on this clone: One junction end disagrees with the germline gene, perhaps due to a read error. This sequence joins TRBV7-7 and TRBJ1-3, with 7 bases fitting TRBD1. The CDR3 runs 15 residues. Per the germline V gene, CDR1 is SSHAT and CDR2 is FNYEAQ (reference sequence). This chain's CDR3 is CASSLGRGYGNTIYF. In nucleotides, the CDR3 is TGTGCCAGCAGTTTAGGCAGGGGGTACGGAAACACCATATATTTT. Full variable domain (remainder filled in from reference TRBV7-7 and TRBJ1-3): GAGVSQSPRYKVTKRGQDVTLRCDPISSHATLYWYQQALGQGPEFLTYFNYEAQPDKSGLPSDRFSAERPEGSISTLTIQRTEQRDSAMYRCASSLGRGYGNTIYFGEGSWLTVV.

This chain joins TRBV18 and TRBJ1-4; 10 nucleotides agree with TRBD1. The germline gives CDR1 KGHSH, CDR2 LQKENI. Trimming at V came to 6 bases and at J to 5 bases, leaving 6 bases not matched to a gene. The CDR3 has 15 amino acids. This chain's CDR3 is CASSRGTGENEKLFF. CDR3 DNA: TGTGCCAGCTCCCGGGGGACAGGGGAAAATGAAAAACTGTTTTTT.

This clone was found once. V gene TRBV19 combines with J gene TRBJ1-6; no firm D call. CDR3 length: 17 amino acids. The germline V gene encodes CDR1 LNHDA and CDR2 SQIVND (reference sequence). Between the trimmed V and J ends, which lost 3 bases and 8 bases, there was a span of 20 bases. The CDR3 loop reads CASSILRTTSRDSPLHF. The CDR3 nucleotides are TGTGCCAGTAGTATTTTGAGGACGACCAGCAGAGATTCACCCCTCCACTTT. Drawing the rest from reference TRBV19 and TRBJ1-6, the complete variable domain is DGGITQSPKYLFRKEGQNVTLSCEQNLNHDAMYWYRQDPGQGLRLIYYSQIVNDFQKGDIAEGYSVSREKKESFPLTVTSAQKNPTAFYLCASSILRTTSRDSPLHFGNGTRLTVT.

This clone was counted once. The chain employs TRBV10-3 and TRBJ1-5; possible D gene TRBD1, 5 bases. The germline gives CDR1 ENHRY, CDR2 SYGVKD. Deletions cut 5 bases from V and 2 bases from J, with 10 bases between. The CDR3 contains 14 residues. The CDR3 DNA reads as TGTGCCATCAGTATAGGGGAGGGCAATCAGCCCCAGCATTTT. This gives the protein CAISIGEGNQPQHF.